Shown below are 2 T cell receptor beta chains from a single sample sequenced in a study of CD8 T cells in ankylosing spondylitis. TCRdb used MiXCR to reprocess the 5' RACE reads, holding one entry per CDR3 protein. Of approximately 17,000 distinct CDR3 sequences in the sample, 7% to 10% were seen once. The sample comprised blood. The receptors here all came from a male donor with ankylosing spondylitis or in good health (not recorded which).

The chain uses TRBV3-1 and TRBJ1-5; D call uncertain. This CDR3 is built from 13 residues. CDR1 and CDR2 (germline): LGHDT, YNNKEL (reference sequence). Between the trimmed V and J ends, which lost 2 bases and 2 bases, there was a span of 4 bases. The CDR3 nucleotides are TGTGCCAGCAGCCAAACCCGCAATCAGCCCCAGCATTTT. Translation: CASSQTRNQPQHF.

This clonotype was seen repeatedly, ten times or more. The gene calls are TRBV20-1 and TRBJ2-4, with a tentative D call TRBD2 (5 bases). Between the trimmed V and J ends, which lost 6 bases and 0 bases, there was a span of 21 bases. CDR1 and CDR2 (germline): DFQATT, SNEGSKA (reference sequence). The CDR3 has 17 amino acids. This CDR3 is CSAGSVPGSLAKNIQYF. DNA of the CDR3: TGCAGTGCGGGTAGCGTCCCCGGCTCGCTAGCCAAAAACATTCAGTACTTC.